This T cell receptor beta chain was sequenced in a study of shared clonotypes between healthy human individuals (dated by TCRdb to 2020 to 2022). About the study as a whole: Three men and a couple of women, aged 18 to 49 years, made up the cohort. Per donor, three plates each were used for CD4 naive and CD4 memory, two for CD8 naive, and one for CD8 memory. Libraries were prepared and TCR repertoires were sequenced by different laboratories using diverse techniques, in order to increase sequencing depth and limit assay-specific biases. Between about 0.8 and 9 billion PBMCs per donor were obtained by leukapheresis. Blood TCR repertoires of 5 or 6 healthy adults were deeply sequenced to estimate repertoire size and the extent of clonotype sharing between individuals.

About this clone: The antigen it recognizes is unknown. Base qualities are missing; no much larger clone stands one base away. The identical CDR3 is also encoded by other nucleotide sequences in the sample.

V is reduced by 0 bases and J by 5 bases, leaving a spacing of 8 bases between them. Its CDR3 holds 14 amino acids, cysteine through phenylalanine. Left in the record is the CDR3 DNA by itself, 42 bases read in frame from the first base. The germline V gene encodes CDR1 MNHEY and CDR2 SVGAGI. TCR CDR3 regions were amplified from genomic DNA by multiplex PCR using the deep immunoSEQ assay. Genomic DNA extracted from each cell subset was distributed evenly over all wells of several immunoSEQ 96-well plates, and each plate served as one replicate. For sorted subsets, roughly 0.2 ug genomic DNA, equal to tens of thousands of T cell genomes, was loaded into each replicate PCR. Purified libraries were quantified with a Qubit 3.0 fluorometer, sized on a Bioanalyzer 2100, and re-quantified with the KAPA Library Quantification kit. A separate single-read 150-cycle Illumina NextSeq 550 flow cell was used to sequence each immunoSEQ 96-well plate. The source study handled its data this way. Because the immunoSEQ output held only junctional sequences and lacked quality scores, the filtering could not match the filtering applied to full-length reads. Sequences were annotated with PyIR, a Python wrapper for IgBLAST v1.9, using IMGT germline references to assign V/J genes and CDR3. Reads were filtered out if the reads had weak V/J assignments (E-value above 1e-6), no CDR3, stop codons, out-of-frame junctions, or ambiguous translated residues. V3J clonotypes were defined as sequences sharing an identical inferred V gene, J gene, and CDR3 amino acid sequence. Percentage overlap between repertoires was computed as shared unique clonotypes divided by the size of the smaller repertoire. Repertoire richness was assessed with RTK rarefaction, the Chao1 estimator, and Recon v2.1 estimates of unobserved clonotypes. For all TCRbeta clonotypes obtained by the gDNA method from several donors, generation probabilities were computed with OLGA. Here the immuneACCESS table is served through TCRdb, limited to in-frame sequences with V and J called. Missing clones are a known gap in these copies; in checked studies unresolved V genes cover under half, and the rest lacks a known reason. The D gene and trimming were derived from the DNA, and the V and J assignments and clone size from that table. Counted in this sample were around 2,000,000 clones; around 93% of them appeared once. The top ten hold roughly 1.7% of the sample.

The paper's findings and limits, for the study overall: Because the study included only a small number of donors, the genetic and exposure-history diversity represented was limited. Based on pairwise subsampling, the degree of clonotype sharing among donors was expected to be affected by sequencing depth. Compared with non-shared clonotypes, clonotypes shared by all four sorted-subset donors had higher generation probabilities. About 4.5% of naive CD4, 3.5% of naive CD8, approximately 2.2% of memory CD4, and roughly 0.4% of memory CD8 clonotypes were shared across a few donors. Estimated clonotype richness was generally larger for naive than for memory subsets. Sampling was limited to blood, and TCR repertoires in tissue likely differ from TCR repertoires in blood. Incomplete sequencing was indicated by rarefaction of sorted-subset datasets, despite the large sequencing depth.

CD8 naive samples were obtained by positive selection for CCR7 among CD45RO-negative cells, yielding a CD45RA+CCR7+ population from which TemRA cells were excluded. Donors were healthy HIV-negative adults with no recently reported acute infections or vaccinations. Every donor was a Caucasian adult residing in Nashville, Tennessee, USA. Blood was collected by leukapheresis, and PBMCs were isolated by Ficoll-Histopaque density gradient centrifugation and then cryopreserved in liquid nitrogen vapor phase. Purity and quantity of every magnetically sorted T cell population were checked by analytical flow cytometry. Genomic DNA was isolated from every sorted fraction and measured by UV absorbance on a Nanodrop 2000c.

The TCR comes from a man aged 18 to 29 in good health. Some clones in this sample may be carry-over from other donors' samples. The chain couples TRBV6-5 to TRBJ1-5, with the D gene not confidently named. Source material: naive CD8+ T cells from PBMCs. This specimen's cell subset or site label, per the study, means: CD45RA+CCR7+. The sequence in DNA is TGTGCCAGCAGTTACTCGGCAGGCGATCAGCCCCAGCATTTT. Its translation is CASSYSAGDQPQHF.